These 22 T cell receptor beta chains were sequenced from one sample in a study of blood T cell repertoires in COVID-19. Profiling relied on immunoSEQ multiplex PCR, and the TCRdb table lists in-frame clones only, not all of them. Among around 80,000 clones, over 75% were seen once, and the ten largest hold less than 15%. Input material: peripheral blood. The receptor source for this set is an elderly man with acute or convalescent COVID-19.

The CDR3 region is CASSEQDYGYTF. The CDR3 DNA follows: TGTGCCAGCAGTGAACAGGACTATGGCTACACCTTC. This sequence joins TRBV2 and TRBJ1-2; D not resolved. The CDR3 runs to 12 residues. V gave up 2 bases and J gave up 3 bases, with 4 bases separating them. Germline V gene sequence: CDR1 SNHLY, CDR2 FYNNEI.

CDR3: CSVVAGERLGYTF. The CDR3 DNA is TGCAGCGTTGTTGCAGGGGAAAGGCTTGGCTACACCTTC. This chain joins TRBV29-1 and TRBJ1-2; possible D gene TRBD1, 6 bases. The V end was cut by 4 bases, the J end by 7 bases, with 16 bases between. The V gene's germline CDR1 is SQVTM and CDR2 ANQGSEA. CDR3 size: 13 residues. The full variable domain, rest sourced from reference TRBV29-1 and TRBJ1-2, is SAVISQKPSRDICQRGTSLTIQCQVDSQVTMMFWYRQQPGQSLTLIATANQGSEATYESGFVIDKFPISRPNLTFSTLTVSNMSPEDSSIYLCSVVAGERLGYTFGSGTRLTVV.

The genes are TRBV11-3 and TRBJ2-7; 10 positions agree with TRBD1. This CDR3 spans 15 amino acids. J was trimmed by 5 bases and V by 2 bases; bases with no gene match: 6. Looked up from germline, CDR1 is SGHNT and CDR2 is YENEEA. The CDR3 reads CASSLLGTGAHEQYF. DNA for the CDR3: TGTGCCAGCAGCTTACTCGGGACAGGGGCCCACGAGCAGTACTTC.

The chain is built from TRBV7-9 and TRBJ2-7, with 7 bases that match TRBD1. The V gene's germline CDR1 is SEHNR and CDR2 FQNEAQ (reference sequence). V gave up 1 base and J gave up 1 base; unmatched junction bases: 10. The CDR3 loop spans 17 amino acids. The DNA of the CDR3 is TGTGCCAGCAGCTTAGGTCAGCTGAGGGGGCCATCCTACGAGCAGTACTTC. Its translation is CASSLGQLRGPSYEQYF.

V and J are TRBV24-1 and TRBJ1-5; maybe TRBD1 (5 bases). Germline CDR1 KGHDR, CDR2 SFDVKD. Trimming pared 0 bases from V and 1 base from J, leaving 21 bases between. This CDR3 contains 20 residues. Here the CDR3 DNA reads TGTGCCACCAGTGATTTGCACTGGGGCTTCCCGGGAGACAGCAATCAGCCCCAGCATTTT. Encoded protein: CATSDLHWGFPGDSNQPQHF.

This clone was detected only a few times. The chain links TRBV23-1 to TRBJ2-3; a weak D match, TRBD1 (6 bases). TRBV23-1 is an open reading frame whose function is uncertain. Deletions cut 0 bases from V and 2 bases from J, with 15 bases between. This CDR3 contains 17 residues. CDR3: CASSQSPTGSNTDTQYF. In nucleotides, the CDR3 is TGCGCCAGCAGTCAATCCCCCACAGGGTCTAACACAGATACGCAGTATTTT.

This chain connects TRBV2 to TRBJ1-6; tentatively, D is TRBD1 (6 bases). V was trimmed by 7 bases and J by 10 bases, leaving 23 bases between them. The CDR3 sequence is 16 residues long. Germline lookup yields CDR1 SNHLY and CDR2 FYNNEI. The CDR3 loop is CASTRSVLTGTSPLHF. DNA of the CDR3: TGTGCCAGCACCAGGTCCGTTTTAACAGGGACCTCACCCCTCCACTTT.

The chain is built from TRBV5-6 and TRBJ1-1, with no clear D. V lost 0 bases and J lost 0, with 9 bases in between. This CDR3 has 15 residues. CDR1 is SGHDT, CDR2 YYEEEE, per germline. The CDR3 spells CASSLVFPMNTEAFF. CDR3 nucleotides: TGTGCCAGCAGCTTGGTTTTCCCAATGAACACTGAAGCTTTCTTT.

The sample holds a few counts of this clone. The rearrangement uses TRBV9 and TRBJ1-4; a weak D match, TRBD1 (6 bases). V was shortened by 0 bases and J by 8 bases, with 14 bases between the two germline ends. From germline, CDR1 is SGDLS and CDR2 YYNGEE. The CDR3 extends over 15 amino acids. The CDR3 sequence: CASSVGGGAGEKLFF. The CDR3 nucleotides read TGTGCCAGCAGCGTAGGTGGGGGGGCAGGAGAAAAACTGTTTTTT. Looking up the rest from reference TRBV9 and TRBJ1-4 gives the full variable domain: DSGVTQTPKHLITATGQRVTLRCSPRSGDLSVYWYQQSLDQGLQFLIQYYNGEERAKGNILERFSAQQFPDLHSELNLSSLELGDSALYFCASSVGGGAGEKLFFGSGTQLSVL.

The chain employs TRBV5-1 and TRBJ1-6; D call uncertain. This CDR3 is 15 amino acids long. Germline loops: CDR1 SGHRS, CDR2 YFSETQ. V was cut by 0 bases and J by 7 bases, with 11 bases left in between. The CDR3 sequence: CASSLGPGTNSPLHF. DNA of the CDR3: TGCGCCAGCAGCTTGGGGCCGGGAACGAATTCACCCCTCCACTTT.

The V gene is TRBV10-1, the J gene TRBJ1-4; TRBD1 matches 7 bases. CDR3 size: 15 residues. The V and J ends lost 2 bases and 6 bases, in that order; junction bases with no gene match: 6. The germline gives CDR1 WNHNN, CDR2 SYGVQD (reference sequence). CDR3 bases: TGCGCCAGCAGTGAGGTGGAAACAGGGGATGAAAAACTGTTTTTT. Translated: CASSEVETGDEKLFF.

This chain uses TRBV6-6 with TRBJ2-7, with D perhaps matching TRBD1 (6 bases). The CDR3 loop spans 12 amino acids. The germline V gene encodes CDR1 MNHNY and CDR2 SVGAGI (reference sequence). Trimming took 5 bases from V and 5 from J, leaving 10 bases between them. CDR3 DNA sequence: TGTGCCAGCAGTACACAGGGCAACGAGCAGTACTTC. Its translation: CASSTQGNEQYF.

Concerning this clone itself: Other nucleotide sequences from this sample produce the same CDR3. This chain connects TRBV9 to TRBJ1-3; D gene ambiguous. V was cut by 0 bases and J by 0 bases, with 4 bases left in between. This CDR3 comprises 14 residues. Germline lookup yields CDR1 SGDLS and CDR2 YYNGEE. CDR3 amino acids: CASSVGLSGNTIYF. The CDR3 DNA reads as TGTGCCAGCAGCGTAGGGCTCTCTGGAAACACCATATATTTT.

The genes are TRBV18 and TRBJ2-2, with D perhaps matching TRBD1 (6 bases). The CDR3 loop spans 14 amino acids. V dropped 1 base and J dropped 4 bases, with 7 bases sitting between them. The germline V gene encodes CDR1 KGHSH and CDR2 LQKENI. CDR3 loop: CASSPQGVTGELFF. In DNA form, the CDR3 reads TGTGCCAGCTCACCACAGGGGGTCACCGGGGAGCTGTTTTTT.

V gene TRBV6-6 combines with J gene TRBJ2-5; 7 positions match TRBD1. With V trimmed by 2 bases and J by 6 bases, 3 bases remained unmatched. CDR3 length equals 13 residues. Germline CDR1 is MNHNY and CDR2 is SVGAGI (reference sequence). The CDR3 nucleotides are TGTGCCAGCAGTTACGACAGGGATAAGACCCAGTACTTC. This translates into CASSYDRDKTQYF.

The chain carries TRBV7-3 and TRBJ2-5; 8 nucleotides match TRBD2. CDR3 size: 13 residues. Germline V CDR1 and CDR2: SGHTA, FQGTGA. Trimming cost V 5 bases and J 4 bases; bases outside gene matches: 3. The CDR3, as DNA: TGTGCCAGCAGCCAAGGGACTAGAGAGACCCAGTACTTC. Translating gives CASSQGTRETQYF.

This chain joins TRBV19 and TRBJ2-3; the match to TRBD2 covers 7 bases. This CDR3 contains 16 residues. Germline V CDR1 and CDR2: LNHDA, SQIVND (reference sequence). J gave up 5 bases and V 5 bases, and 13 bases lay outside the gene matches. CDR3 residues: CASSARTRVGEDTQYF. The CDR3 nucleotides read TGTGCCAGTAGTGCCCGGACTAGGGTCGGGGAAGATACGCAGTATTTT. Variable domain in full (rest from reference TRBV19 and TRBJ2-3): DGGITQSPKYLFRKEGQNVTLSCEQNLNHDAMYWYRQDPGQGLRLIYYSQIVNDFQKGDIAEGYSVSREKKESFPLTVTSAQKNPTAFYLCASSARTRVGEDTQYFGPGTRLTVL.

This chain uses TRBV15 with TRBJ1-1; 8 positions agree with TRBD1. Germline CDR1 reads LNHNV; CDR2 reads YYDKDF (reference sequence). Unmatched junction bases numbered 8, after V lost 1 base and J lost 4 bases. The CDR3 runs to 16 residues. CDR3 nucleotide sequence: TGTGCCACCAGCAGAGGACAGGGGTCGTTCCTCACTGAAGCTTTCTTT. It yields the protein CATSRGQGSFLTEAFF.

The chain couples TRBV30 to TRBJ1-1, with 7 bases lining up with TRBD1. The germline gives CDR1 GTSNPN, CDR2 SVGIG (reference sequence). The CDR3 is made up of 13 amino acids. Trimming cost V 4 bases and J 5 bases; bases outside gene matches: 7. The CDR3 sequence is CAWTTTGETEAFF. In nucleotides, the CDR3 is TGTGCCTGGACCACCACAGGGGAGACTGAAGCTTTCTTT. Based on the CDR3 plus reference TRBV30 and TRBJ1-1, the full variable domain is SQTIHQWPATLVQPVGSPLSLECTVEGTSNPNLYWYRQAAGRGLQLLFYSVGIGQISSEVPQNLSASRPQDRQFILSSKKLLLSDSGFYLCAWTTTGETEAFFGQGTRLTVV.

The chain employs TRBV5-8 and TRBJ1-5; 10 positions match TRBD1. CDR1 and CDR2 (germline): SGHTS, YDEGEE. The CDR3 runs to 14 residues. After removal of 4 bases from V and 7 bases from J, the junction contained 5 bases not matched to a gene. In DNA form, the CDR3 reads TGTGCCAGCAGCGTCCGGGACAGGGGCCAGCCCCAGCATTTT. It yields the protein CASSVRDRGQPQHF.

The chain carries TRBV6-5 and TRBJ2-1; maybe TRBD2 (5 bases). V lost 5 bases to trimming and J lost 3 bases, with 14 bases between them. Per the germline V gene, CDR1 is MNHEY and CDR2 is SVGAGI. CDR3 length: 15 residues. CDR3 sequence (DNA): TGTGCCAGCAGTCCCGGGAATAAGCTCTACAATGAGCAGTTCTTC. Its translation: CASSPGNKLYNEQFF.

The chain has TRBV5-1 and TRBJ1-1, with a tentative D call TRBD1 (5 bases). V gave up 0 bases and J gave up 7 bases, with 7 bases separating them. This CDR3 comprises 12 residues. CDR1 is SGHRS and CDR2 is YFSETQ in the germline V gene. The CDR3 DNA follows: TGCGCCAGCAGCTTGGGACAGCGTGAAGCTTTCTTT. Translating it yields CASSLGQREAFF.